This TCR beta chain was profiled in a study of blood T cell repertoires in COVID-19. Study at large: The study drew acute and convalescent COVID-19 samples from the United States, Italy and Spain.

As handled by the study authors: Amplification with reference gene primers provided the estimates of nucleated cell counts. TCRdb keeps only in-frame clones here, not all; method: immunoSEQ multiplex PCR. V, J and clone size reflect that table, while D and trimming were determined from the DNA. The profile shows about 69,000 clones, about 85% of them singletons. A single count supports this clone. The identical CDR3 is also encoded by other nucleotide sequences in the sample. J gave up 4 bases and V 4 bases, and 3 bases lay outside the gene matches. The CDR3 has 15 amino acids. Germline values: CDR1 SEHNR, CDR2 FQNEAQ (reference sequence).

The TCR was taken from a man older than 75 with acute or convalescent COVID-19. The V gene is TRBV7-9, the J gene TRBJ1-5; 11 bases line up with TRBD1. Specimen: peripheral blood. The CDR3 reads CASSSGTGGNQPQHF. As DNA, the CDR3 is TGTGCCAGCAGCTCGGGGACAGGGGGGAATCAGCCCCAGCATTTT.